The next 15 T cell receptor beta chains were all read from a single sample in a study of radiotherapy plus CTLA-4 blockade in lung cancer. The table came from immunoSEQ multiplex PCR; TCRdb's copy has only in-frame clones and leaves some out. The sample lists around 82,000 clones, about 79% occurring once. The sequencing here drew on peripheral blood, taken from a patient treated with radiotherapy plus ipilimumab. These receptors came from a human donor with non-small cell lung cancer whose response to radiotherapy plus ipilimumab could not be evaluated. Some clones in this sample may be carry-over from other donors' samples.

The rearrangement uses TRBV2 and TRBJ1-4; possibly TRBD1 for D (5 bases). CDR1 and CDR2 (germline): SNHLY, FYNNEI. This CDR3 contains 14 residues. V was shortened by 7 bases and J by 0 bases, with 9 bases between the two germline ends. The CDR3 reads CASKGHPTNEKLFF. The CDR3 bases are TGTGCCAGCAAAGGACACCCAACTAATGAAAAACTGTTTTTT.

The chain employs TRBV9 and TRBJ1-1; 7 nucleotides match TRBD1. V was clipped by 0 bases and J by 5 bases; unmatched bases: 7. The CDR3 is made up of 15 amino acids. Germline CDR1 is SGDLS and CDR2 is YYNGEE. CDR3 in DNA: TGTGCCAGCAGCGTAGCCGGGACGACAGGGACTGAAGCTTTCTTT. It codes for CASSVAGTTGTEAFF.

The J gene is TRBJ2-3, the V gene TRBV10-3; 11 bases fit TRBD2. Germline CDR1 is ENHRY and CDR2 is SYGVKD. Trimming took 11 bases from V and 2 from J; bases not matched to a gene: 6. This CDR3 has 14 amino acids. For the CDR3, the DNA is TGTGCCTCACGACTAGCGGGGACCACAGATACGCAGTATTTT. Residues: CASRLAGTTDTQYF.

In the case of this clone: Additional DNA sequences in this sample encode the identical CDR3. V is TRBV5-4 and J is TRBJ2-2, with D unresolved. Germline V gene sequence: CDR1 SGHNT, CDR2 YYREEE (reference sequence). V gave up 0 bases and J gave up 1 base, with 4 bases separating them. This CDR3 is 14 amino acids long. The CDR3 sequence is CASSLGQNTGELFF. CDR3 DNA sequence: TGTGCCAGCAGCTTGGGACAGAACACCGGGGAGCTGTTTTTT.

This clone was observed once. J is TRBJ1-5 and V is TRBV27, with 9 bases aligning to TRBD1. Germline V gene lookup returns CDR1 MNHEY and CDR2 SMNVEV (reference sequence). The junction had 12 bases not matched to a gene; V was cut back by 0 bases and J by 6 bases. This CDR3 has 18 amino acids. The CDR3 protein is CASSLSLQGAQGSQPQHF. CDR3 sequence (DNA): TGTGCCAGCAGTTTATCCTTACAGGGGGCCCAAGGGAGTCAGCCCCAGCATTTT.

The chain carries TRBV5-4 and TRBJ2-1; 8 bases are a match to TRBD1. Germline V gene data show CDR1 as SGHNT and CDR2 as YYREEE (reference sequence). V was clipped by 2 bases and J by 4 bases; unmatched bases: 5. The CDR3 has 15 residues. DNA for the CDR3: TGTGCCAGCAGCTTAACAGGGGGTTCTTACAATGAGCAGTTCTTC. It is translated as CASSLTGGSYNEQFF. Full variable domain (missing parts from reference TRBV5-4 and TRBJ2-1): ETGVTQSPTHLIKTRGQQVTLRCSSQSGHNTVSWYQQALGQGPQFIFQYYREEENGRGNFPPRFSGLQFPNYSSELNVNALELDDSALYLCASSLTGGSYNEQFFGPGTRLTVL.

This clone was recorded a few times. One junction end does not reproduce the germline sequence, and a read error may be involved. CDR3 sequence: CASIGTGANYGYTF. The CDR3 nucleotides read TGTGCCAGCATCGGGACAGGAGCTAACTATGGCTACACCTTC. This chain links TRBV5-1 with TRBJ1-2, with 8 positions matching TRBD1. This CDR3 contains 14 residues. Per the germline V gene, CDR1 is SGHRS and CDR2 is YFSETQ.

This chain joins TRBV10-3 and TRBJ2-7; 7 bases match TRBD2. The CDR3 contains 14 residues. The V segment lost 7 bases and the J segment 0 bases; nucleotides outside the gene matches: 6. Germline V CDR1 and CDR2: ENHRY, SYGVKD. The DNA of the CDR3 is TGTGCCATCATGGGGCTAGCGGACTCCTACGAGCAGTACTTC. Translation gives CAIMGLADSYEQYF.

This clone was recorded once. This chain connects TRBV28 to TRBJ2-7; D is perhaps TRBD2 (5 bases). Germline V CDR1 and CDR2: MDHEN, SYDVKM. The CDR3 is 13 amino acids. Trimming removed 7 bases from V and 4 bases from J, with 14 bases in between. The CDR3 sequence is CASTPRGLYEQYF. The CDR3 DNA reads as TGTGCCAGCACTCCTCGAGGGCTATACGAGCAGTACTTC.

In DNA form, the CDR3 reads TGTGCCAGCAGTGGGCGACAGGAGAGCTCCTACGAGCAGTACTTC. Its protein is CASSGRQESSYEQYF. The chain couples TRBV6-5 to TRBJ2-7, with D perhaps TRBD1 (6 bases). CDR1 is MNHEY and CDR2 is SVGAGI in the germline V gene. V was shortened by 5 bases and J by 0 bases, with 14 bases between the two germline ends. The CDR3 length is 15 residues.

This sequence joins TRBV5-4 and TRBJ1-6; 7 bases map to TRBD1. Germline trimming cut 6 bases from V and 7 bases from J; bases unmatched to any gene: 4. The germline gives CDR1 SGHNT, CDR2 YYREEE (reference sequence). The CDR3 consists of 13 residues. DNA of the CDR3: TGTGCCAGCAAGTCGACAGGGAATTCACCCCTCCACTTT. The encoded protein is CASKSTGNSPLHF.

The gene calls are TRBV9 and TRBJ2-5, with 7 bases fitting TRBD2. The CDR3 sequence is 15 residues long. Germline V gene data show CDR1 as SGDLS and CDR2 as YYNGEE. Trimming removed 0 bases from V and 1 base from J; junction bases left unmatched: 3. This chain's CDR3 is CASSVVSGGQETQYF. For the CDR3, the DNA is TGTGCCAGCAGCGTAGTATCGGGGGGCCAAGAGACCCAGTACTTC.

The J gene is TRBJ1-5, the V gene TRBV4-3; the D is unclear. Germline V gene sequence: CDR1 LGHNA, CDR2 YSLEER. V was pared by 0 bases and J by 0 bases, with 6 bases between. CDR3 size: 15 residues. CDR3 nucleotide sequence: TGCGCCAGCAGCCAAGAGCGGGCTAGCAATCAGCCCCAGCATTTT. Its translation is CASSQERASNQPQHF.

V is TRBV5-6 and J is TRBJ2-3; possible D gene TRBD2, 6 bases. V shed 2 bases and J shed 6 bases, with 16 bases lying between them. Germline V CDR1 and CDR2: SGHDT, YYEEEE. This CDR3 region has 15 residues. CDR3 loop: CASSFQGRGADTQYF. DNA for the CDR3: TGTGCCAGCAGCTTTCAAGGGCGCGGGGCTGATACGCAGTATTTT.

This chain connects TRBV19 to TRBJ2-2, with 11 bases that match TRBD1. The V gene's germline CDR1 is LNHDA and CDR2 SQIVND (reference sequence). The V segment lost 6 bases and the J segment 7 bases; nucleotides outside the gene matches: 7. CDR3 length equals 15 residues. The CDR3 region is CASRPGQGAVGELFF. The DNA of the CDR3 is TGTGCCAGTAGGCCAGGACAGGGGGCTGTCGGGGAGCTGTTTTTT. The full variable domain, rest sourced from reference TRBV19 and TRBJ2-2, is DGGITQSPKYLFRKEGQNVTLSCEQNLNHDAMYWYRQDPGQGLRLIYYSQIVNDFQKGDIAEGYSVSREKKESFPLTVTSAQKNPTAFYLCASRPGQGAVGELFFGEGSRLTVL.